This T cell receptor (beta chain) was obtained from a study of T-cell memory formation after mild COVID-19. V lost 4 bases and J lost 4, with 16 bases in between. Germline CDR1 and CDR2: MNHEY and SVGEGT. CDR3 length equals 15 residues. Study-wide results and limits: Several responding clones turned up in pre-infection memory, indicating that cross-reactive memory may have taken part.

This clonotype was seen a few times. Its antigen is not identified. With constant-segment primers, 5'RACE yielded cDNA libraries of TCR alpha and TCR beta that carried sample barcodes and UMIs. One entry per CDR3 protein results from TCRdb running MiXCR on the 5' RACE reads. The data hold around 200,000 distinct CDR3 sequences, with approximately 10% observed a single time. The receptor comes from a man younger than 35 who had mild COVID-19 (a few samples of this study predate the infection). Cell type and time point are not known. Sequenced material: PBMCs or a T cell subset sorted from them (not recorded which). This chain joins TRBV6-2 or TRBV6-3 and TRBJ1-1; D is possibly TRBD1 (6 bases). For the CDR3, the DNA is TGTGCCAGCAGTTTGACGCCCAGGGGTACCACTGAAGCTTTCTTT. Protein sequence: CASSLTPRGTTEAFF.